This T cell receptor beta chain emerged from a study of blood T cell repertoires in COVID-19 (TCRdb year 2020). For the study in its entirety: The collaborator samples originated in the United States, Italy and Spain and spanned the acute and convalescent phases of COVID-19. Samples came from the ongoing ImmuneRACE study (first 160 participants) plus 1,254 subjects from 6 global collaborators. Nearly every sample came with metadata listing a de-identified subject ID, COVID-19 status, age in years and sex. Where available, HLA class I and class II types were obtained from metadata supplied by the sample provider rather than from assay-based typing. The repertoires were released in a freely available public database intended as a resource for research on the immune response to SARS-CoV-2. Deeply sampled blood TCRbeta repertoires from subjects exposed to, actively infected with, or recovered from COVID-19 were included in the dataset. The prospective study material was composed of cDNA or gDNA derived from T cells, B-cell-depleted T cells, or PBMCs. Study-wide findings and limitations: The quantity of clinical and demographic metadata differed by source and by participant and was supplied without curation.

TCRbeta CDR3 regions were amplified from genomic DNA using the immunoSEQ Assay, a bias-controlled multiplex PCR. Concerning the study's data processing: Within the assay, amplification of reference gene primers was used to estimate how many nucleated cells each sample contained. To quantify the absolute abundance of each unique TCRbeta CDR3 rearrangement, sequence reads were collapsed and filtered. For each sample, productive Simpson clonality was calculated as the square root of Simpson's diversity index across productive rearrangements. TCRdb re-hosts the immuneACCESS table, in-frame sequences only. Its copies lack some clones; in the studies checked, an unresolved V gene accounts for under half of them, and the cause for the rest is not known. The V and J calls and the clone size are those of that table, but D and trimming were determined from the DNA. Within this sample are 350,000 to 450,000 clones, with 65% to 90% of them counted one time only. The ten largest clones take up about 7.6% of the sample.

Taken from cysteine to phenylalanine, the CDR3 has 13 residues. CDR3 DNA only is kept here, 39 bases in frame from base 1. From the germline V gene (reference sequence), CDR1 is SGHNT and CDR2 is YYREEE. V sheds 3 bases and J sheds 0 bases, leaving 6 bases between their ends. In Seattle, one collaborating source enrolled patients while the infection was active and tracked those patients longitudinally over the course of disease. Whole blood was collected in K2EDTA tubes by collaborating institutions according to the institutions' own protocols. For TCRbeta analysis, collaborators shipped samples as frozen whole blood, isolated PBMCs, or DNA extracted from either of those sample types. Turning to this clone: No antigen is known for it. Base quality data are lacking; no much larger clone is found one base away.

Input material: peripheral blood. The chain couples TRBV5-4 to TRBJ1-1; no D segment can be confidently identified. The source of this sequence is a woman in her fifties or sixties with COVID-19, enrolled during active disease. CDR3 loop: CASSSGMNTEAFF. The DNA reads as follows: TGTGCCAGCAGCTCGGGAATGAACACTGAAGCTTTCTTT.